Listed below are T cell receptor beta chains from one sample, sequenced in a study of blood T cell repertoires in COVID-19. Sequencing was performed with immunoSEQ multiplex PCR; in TCRdb, only in-frame clones are kept and a portion is missing. Of 450,000 or so clones in the sample, nearly 90% were seen once. Sequencing input: peripheral blood. These receptor sequences come from a man younger than 35 with COVID-19, enrolled during active disease. The CDR3 runs from the conserved cysteine through the conserved F or W. A D gene is named only where the DNA matches it firmly. Only some rows state a clone size, as once, few, many or a class for expanded clones.

CDR3 length: 15; clone size: .; D gene: .; J gene: TRBJ1-1; V gene: TRBV6-5; CDR3 protein: CASTTASTGLPEAFF; CDR3 DNA: TGTGCCAGCACCACCGCATCCACAGGGTTACCTGAAGCTTTCTTT
CDR3 length: 15; clone size: .; D gene: .; J gene: TRBJ2-7; V gene: TRBV7-6; CDR3 protein: CASSLGRSDSYEQYF; CDR3 DNA: TGTGCCAGCAGCTTAGGACGGAGCGACTCCTACGAGCAGTACTTC
CDR3 length: 13; clone size: .; D gene: .; J gene: TRBJ1-5; V gene: TRBV20-1; CDR3 protein: CSASATTKQPQHF; CDR3 DNA: TGCAGTGCTAGTGCGACAACGAAGCAGCCCCAGCATTTT
CDR3 length: 15; clone size: .; D gene: .; J gene: TRBJ2-1; V gene: TRBV24-1; CDR3 protein: CATSDPGQAYNEQFF; CDR3 DNA: TGTGCCACCAGTGACCCGGGACAAGCCTACAATGAGCAGTTCTTC
CDR3 length: 14; clone size: few; D gene: .; J gene: TRBJ2-2; V gene: TRBV5-1; CDR3 protein: CASIEGPSGGELFF; CDR3 DNA: TGCGCCAGCATCGAGGGTCCCTCGGGGGGGGAGCTGTTTTTT
CDR3 length: 15; clone size: .; D gene: TRBD2; J gene: TRBJ2-2; V gene: TRBV13; CDR3 protein: CASSLTSGRSGELFF; CDR3 DNA: TGTGCCAGCAGCTTGACTAGCGGGAGATCTGGGGAGCTGTTTTTT
CDR3 length: 15; clone size: .; D gene: TRBD1; J gene: TRBJ1-2; V gene: TRBV7-8; CDR3 protein: CASSLGTGGAPGYTF; CDR3 DNA: TGTGCCAGCAGCTTAGGGACAGGGGGCGCCCCGGGCTACACCTTC
CDR3 length: 15; clone size: .; D gene: .; J gene: TRBJ2-5; V gene: TRBV19; CDR3 protein: CASSTSAPGGKTQYF; CDR3 DNA: TGTGCCAGTAGCACATCAGCCCCAGGGGGGAAGACCCAGTACTTC
CDR3 length: 15; clone size: few; D gene: TRBD1; J gene: TRBJ1-3; V gene: TRBV4-1; CDR3 protein: CASSPDRPSGNTIYF; CDR3 DNA: TGCGCCAGCAGCCCGGACAGGCCGTCTGGAAACACCATATATTTT
CDR3 length: 15; clone size: .; D gene: .; J gene: TRBJ1-5; V gene: TRBV10-2; CDR3 protein: CASSESTGGRQPQHF; CDR3 DNA: TGCGCCAGCAGTGAGTCGACGGGGGGCCGGCAGCCCCAGCATTTT
CDR3 length: 16; clone size: .; D gene: TRBD2; J gene: TRBJ2-6; V gene: TRBV2; CDR3 protein: CASTAGGLTGANVLTF; CDR3 DNA: TGTGCCAGCACGGCGGGAGGACTAACTGGGGCCAACGTCCTGACTTTC
CDR3 length: 15; clone size: few; D gene: .; J gene: TRBJ1-2; V gene: TRBV5-4; CDR3 protein: CASSLDSSNSRGYTF; CDR3 DNA: TGTGCCAGCAGCTTGGACAGTTCAAACTCCCGCGGCTACACCTTC
CDR3 length: 14; clone size: .; D gene: .; J gene: TRBJ1-6; V gene: TRBV6-5; CDR3 protein: CASRRQSPYSPLHF; CDR3 DNA: TGTGCCAGCAGAAGACAGTCACCCTATTCACCCCTCCACTTT
CDR3 length: 17; clone size: .; D gene: TRBD1; J gene: TRBJ1-4; V gene: TRBV14; CDR3 protein: CASSQRWGTETNEKLFF; CDR3 DNA: TGTGCCAGCAGCCAAAGATGGGGGACAGAAACTAATGAAAAACTGTTTTTT
CDR3 length: 16; clone size: .; D gene: .; J gene: TRBJ2-2; V gene: TRBV11-2; CDR3 protein: CASSLFRQRDPGELFF; CDR3 DNA: TGTGCCAGCAGCTTATTCCGACAGCGAGATCCAGGGGAGCTGTTTTTT
CDR3 length: 12; clone size: few; D gene: .; J gene: TRBJ1-1; V gene: TRBV3-1/TRBV3-2; CDR3 protein: CASSRRGAEAFF; CDR3 DNA: TGTGCCAGCAGCCGGAGGGGAGCTGAAGCTTTCTTT
CDR3 length: 16; clone size: .; D gene: .; J gene: TRBJ2-7; V gene: TRBV5-1; CDR3 protein: CASSLGFRDTSYEQYF; CDR3 DNA: TGCGCCAGCAGCTTGGGCTTTCGGGACACATCCTACGAGCAGTACTTC
CDR3 length: 12; clone size: once; D gene: .; J gene: TRBJ1-1; V gene: TRBV28; CDR3 protein: CASTETRFEAFF; CDR3 DNA: TGTGCCAGCACCGAAACCCGGTTTGAAGCTTTCTTT
CDR3 length: 13; clone size: .; D gene: .; J gene: TRBJ1-4; V gene: TRBV3-1/TRBV3-2; CDR3 protein: CASRPATNEKLFF; CDR3 DNA: TGTGCCAGCAGGCCGGCAACTAATGAAAAACTGTTTTTT
CDR3 length: 20; clone size: .; D gene: .; J gene: TRBJ2-2; V gene: TRBV21-1; CDR3 protein: CASSNSPRADPGQWSGELFF; CDR3 DNA: TGTGCCAGCAGCAACTCTCCGCGAGCCGACCCGGGACAGTGGAGCGGGGAGCTGTTTTTT
CDR3 length: 15; clone size: .; D gene: .; J gene: TRBJ2-7; V gene: TRBV9; CDR3 protein: CASSVGPEHSYEQYF; CDR3 DNA: TGTGCCAGCAGCGTAGGTCCGGAGCACTCCTACGAGCAGTACTTC
CDR3 length: 14; clone size: .; D gene: TRBD1; J gene: TRBJ2-7; V gene: TRBV18; CDR3 protein: CASSPRQGLGEQYF; CDR3 DNA: TGTGCCAGCTCACCACGACAGGGTCTGGGCGAGCAGTACTTC
CDR3 length: 14; clone size: .; D gene: .; J gene: TRBJ2-7; V gene: TRBV5-1; CDR3 protein: CASSLGQGGYEQYF; CDR3 DNA: TGCGCCAGCAGCTTGGGACAGGGAGGCTACGAGCAGTACTTC
CDR3 length: 14; clone size: .; D gene: .; J gene: TRBJ2-2; V gene: TRBV24-1; CDR3 protein: CATSDPARTGELFF; CDR3 DNA: TGTGCCACCAGTGACCCCGCCAGGACCGGGGAGCTGTTTTTT
CDR3 length: 16; clone size: .; D gene: TRBD1; J gene: TRBJ1-4; V gene: TRBV18; CDR3 protein: CASSPMQGALQEKLFF; CDR3 DNA: TGTGCCAGCTCACCTATGCAGGGGGCTCTACAAGAAAAACTGTTTTTT
CDR3 length: 12; clone size: .; D gene: .; J gene: TRBJ2-3; V gene: TRBV3-1/TRBV3-2; CDR3 protein: CASSQAGDTQYF; CDR3 DNA: TGTGCCAGCAGCCAAGCCGGGGATACGCAGTATTTT
CDR3 length: 18; clone size: few; D gene: .; J gene: TRBJ2-7; V gene: TRBV1; CDR3 protein: CTSSCGTSGGLSSYEQYF; CDR3 DNA: TGCACCAGCAGCTGCGGGACTAGCGGGGGCCTTAGCTCCTACGAGCAGTACTTC
CDR3 length: 16; clone size: .; D gene: TRBD2; J gene: TRBJ2-1; V gene: TRBV19; CDR3 protein: CASSIGLAGGIDEQFF; CDR3 DNA: TGTGCCAGTAGTATCGGGCTAGCGGGGGGGATCGATGAGCAGTTCTTC
CDR3 length: 15; clone size: once; D gene: .; J gene: TRBJ2-1; V gene: TRBV19; CDR3 protein: CASKIGGFSYNEQFF; CDR3 DNA: TGTGCCAGTAAAATCGGGGGTTTCTCCTACAATGAGCAGTTCTTC
CDR3 length: 20; clone size: .; D gene: TRBD2; J gene: TRBJ2-6; V gene: TRBV2; CDR3 protein: CASSVHLAGGSSSGANVLTF; CDR3 DNA: TGTGCCAGCAGTGTACACTTAGCGGGGGGGTCTAGCTCTGGGGCCAACGTCCTGACTTTC
CDR3 length: 16; clone size: .; D gene: .; J gene: TRBJ1-1; V gene: TRBV2; CDR3 protein: CASSETFPGTYTEAFF; CDR3 DNA: TGTGCCAGCAGTGAAACCTTCCCCGGGACATACACTGAAGCTTTCTTT